This TCR beta chain was sequenced during a study of shared clonotypes between healthy human individuals. The CDR3 has 15 amino acids. Deletions cut 0 bases from V and 3 bases from J, with 10 bases between. CDR1 SGHRS and CDR2 YFSETQ come from the germline V gene. Study observations and caveats: It was the few donors that limited the genetic and exposure-history diversity represented. Lower generation probabilities were found for non-shared clonotypes than for those shared by all four donors.

Concerning this clone itself: Its matching antigen is unknown.

TCRdb's table, derived via immunoSEQ multiplex PCR, lists solely in-frame clones and lacks some. The sample has hundreds of thousands of clones; approximately 79% are singletons. Healthy HIV-negative adults with no recent acute infections or vaccinations were recruited as donors. The gene calls are TRBV5-1 and TRBJ2-1; TRBD2 might be the D (5 bases). Sequencing used memory CD4+ T cells sorted from blood. The subset was: CD45RA-negative fraction. This sequence originates from a woman under 40 in good health. Here the CDR3 reads CASSLAGRGYNEQFF. The DNA of the CDR3 is TGCGCCAGCAGCTTGGCAGGACGGGGCTACAATGAGCAGTTCTTC.